The 10 T cell receptor beta chains reported below all come from one sample, sequenced in a study of blood T cell repertoires in COVID-19. Only in-frame clones appear in the TCRdb table, and some are missing; sequencing was by immunoSEQ multiplex PCR. The sample has about 170,000 clones, 83% seen once; the top ten hold approximately 2%. The material sequenced was peripheral blood. The source is a woman aged 80 or older with acute or convalescent COVID-19.

The table lists this clone with a few counts. The gene calls are TRBV29-1 and TRBJ2-1; 11 bases map to TRBD1. The length of the CDR3 is 13 residues. The germline gives CDR1 SQVTM, CDR2 ANQGSEA. V trimming: 7 bases; J trimming: 7 bases; junction bases outside the gene matches: 6. The CDR3 nucleotides read TGCAGCGCCGGACAGGGGGCTCGGAATGAGCAGTTCTTC. It codes for CSAGQGARNEQFF.

The chain is built from TRBV29-1 and TRBJ2-2; TRBD1 matches 9 bases. V lost 4 bases, J lost 0 bases, and 0 bases stayed unmatched. The length of the CDR3 is 14 residues. Germline CDR1 and CDR2: SQVTM and ANQGSEA. The CDR3 DNA sequence: TGCAGCGTTGGGACAGGGGCGAACACCGGGGAGCTGTTTTTT. Protein product: CSVGTGANTGELFF.

The chain joins TRBV9 to TRBJ2-6, with 8 bases matching TRBD1. V gave up 4 bases and J gave up 2 bases; unmatched junction bases: 14. Per germline, CDR1 SGDLS and CDR2 YYNGEE. The CDR3 sequence is 19 residues long. CDR3: CASSLGGRTGRPGANVLTF. In nucleotides, the CDR3 is TGTGCCAGCAGCCTCGGAGGAAGGACAGGGCGACCTGGGGCCAACGTCCTGACTTTC. The full variable domain, rest sourced from reference TRBV9 and TRBJ2-6, is DSGVTQTPKHLITATGQRVTLRCSPRSGDLSVYWYQQSLDQGLQFLIQYYNGEERAKGNILERFSAQQFPDLHSELNLSSLELGDSALYFCASSLGGRTGRPGANVLTFGAGSRLTVL.

This clone came up once. V is TRBV12-2 and J is TRBJ2-1; the table gives TRBD2 as D, unverified against the DNA. TRBV12-2 counts as a pseudogene. The CDR3 sequence is 16 residues long. This chain's CDR3 is CASRLNPGGGDNEQFF. In DNA, the CDR3 is TGTGCAAGTCGCTTAAATCCAGGCGGGGGGGACAATGAGCAGTTCTTC.

V gene TRBV5-5 combines with J gene TRBJ2-5; D remains unclear. In germline, CDR1 is SGHKS, CDR2 YYEKEE (reference sequence). There are 13 residues in the CDR3. V was shortened by 3 bases and J by 4 bases, with 10 bases between the two germline ends. CDR3 bases: TGTGCCAGCAGCTATGTGGCCCCAGAGACCCAGTACTTC. This sequence encodes CASSYVAPETQYF.

This rearrangement joins TRBV5-1 to TRBJ2-5, with a possible D match to TRBD1 (5 bases). Germline-derived CDR1 and CDR2 are SGHRS and YFSETQ. Trimming stripped 6 bases from V and 4 bases from J, with 19 bases between. The CDR3 is 15 residues long. As DNA, the CDR3 is TGCGCCAGCAACCCCAACTGGGGCACGGGAGAGACCCAGTACTTC. This codes for CASNPNWGTGETQYF.

This sequence joins TRBV5-4 and TRBJ2-3; D is possibly TRBD2 (6 bases). The V end lost 0 bases, the J end lost 8 bases, and 13 bases lay between the germline ends. Germline CDR1 SGHNT, CDR2 YYREEE (reference sequence). The CDR3 is made up of 14 amino acids. CDR3 DNA: TGTGCCAGCAGCTTGGCTAGCGCAGGAGTTACGCAGTATTTT. Translated, it gives CASSLASAGVTQYF.

The chain is built from TRBV2 and TRBJ2-7, with 10 bases matching TRBD2. V was clipped by 6 bases and J by 2 bases; unmatched bases: 7. Germline V gene data show CDR1 as SNHLY and CDR2 as FYNNEI. This CDR3 contains 15 residues. Here the CDR3 DNA reads TGTGCCAGCAGCCTAGCGGGAGTACCAACCTACGAGCAGTACTTC. Amino acid sequence: CASSLAGVPTYEQYF. Complete variable domain (other parts from reference TRBV2 and TRBJ2-7): EPEVTQTPSHQVTQMGQEVILRCVPISNHLYFYWYRQILGQKVEFLVSFYNNEISEKSEIFDDQFSVERPDGSNFTLKIRSTKLEDSAMYFCASSLAGVPTYEQYFGPGTRLTVT.

CDR3 nucleotide sequence: TGTGCCAGCAGCCAACATACGGGGAACACTGAAGCTTTCTTT. Translating gives CASSQHTGNTEAFF. The rearrangement uses TRBV3-1 (or the pseudogene TRBV3-2) and TRBJ1-1; D unclear. V lost 2 bases, J lost 1 base, and 8 bases lay in between. This CDR3 contains 14 residues. Germline V gives CDR1 LGHDT, CDR2 YNNKEL (reference sequence).

The chain carries TRBV3-1 (or the pseudogene TRBV3-2) and TRBJ2-1, with TRBD2 matching over 11 bases. V was clipped by 3 bases and J by 15 bases; unmatched bases: 16. CDR3 length equals 16 residues. Germline V gene sequence: CDR1 LGHDT, CDR2 YNNKEL (reference sequence). The CDR3 reads CASSHRTTTSGEVAFF. CDR3 nucleotides: TGTGCCAGCAGCCACCGAACGACGACTAGCGGGGAGGTGGCGTTCTTC.